These 7 T cell receptor beta chains were sequenced from one sample in a study of CD8 T cells in Susac syndrome. Reverse transcription of about 0.5 to 1 ug RNA was performed with random hexamers. TCRdb fed the immunoSEQ multiplex PCR reads into MiXCR, producing one record per CDR3 protein. The repertoire includes more than 120,000 distinct CDR3 sequences, approximately 94% of them detected once, and 0.084% sits in the top ten. The sequencing sample was made of CD4+ T cells from PBMCs. The receptors originated from a human donor in good health.

V is TRBV7-2 and J is TRBJ2-5; D tentatively reads TRBD1 or TRBD2 (5 bases each). This CDR3 is built from 15 residues. Trimming took off 4 bases at V and 6 bases at J, with 18 bases between the two ends. Germline values: CDR1 SGHTA, CDR2 FQGNSA. Here the CDR3 reads CASSSQSGTGQTQYF. CDR3 DNA sequence: TGTGCCAGCAGCTCTCAATCAGGGACGGGTCAGACCCAGTACTTC.

The chain recombines TRBV20-1 with TRBJ2-7; 8 positions match TRBD1. CDR1 is DFQATT, CDR2 SNEGSKA, per germline (reference sequence). The CDR3 has 14 amino acids. The J segment lost 3 bases and the V segment lost 3 bases, leaving 7 bases of the junction unmatched. The CDR3 sequence: CSARGRGHIYEQYF. CDR3 DNA: TGCAGTGCTAGGGGCAGGGGGCATATCTACGAGCAGTACTTC.

This clonotype appeared a single time. The chain recombines TRBV7-9 with TRBJ2-2, with a possible D match to TRBD2 (6 bases). The V gene's germline CDR1 is SEHNR and CDR2 FQNEAQ (reference sequence). The CDR3 covers 14 residues. Deletions cut 1 base from V and 8 bases from J, with 11 bases between. This chain's CDR3 is CASSLDAGIGELFF. Here the CDR3 DNA reads TGTGCCAGCAGCTTAGACGCGGGGATTGGGGAGCTGTTTTTT.

V usage is TRBV18 and J usage is TRBJ1-5; no reliable D call. CDR1 is KGHSH, CDR2 LQKENI, per germline. Trimming took 6 bases from V and 0 from J, leaving 6 bases between them. This CDR3 has 13 amino acids. CDR3 sequence reads: CASSSVSNQPQHF. CDR3 coding DNA: TGTGCCAGCTCCTCTGTTAGCAATCAGCCCCAGCATTTT.

The table lists this clonotype with a count of one. This chain links TRBV10-2 with TRBJ2-7; the match to TRBD1 covers 9 bases. The junction had 4 bases not matched to a gene; V was cut back by 6 bases and J by 1 base. Germline CDR1 is WSHSY and CDR2 is SAAADI. This CDR3 is built from 14 residues. The CDR3 protein is CASRTGTGSYEQYF. In nucleotides, the CDR3 is TGCGCCAGCAGGACCGGGACAGGGTCCTACGAGCAGTACTTC.

The V gene is TRBV19, the J gene TRBJ2-7, with D maybe TRBD1 (6 bases). Germline values: CDR1 LNHDA, CDR2 SQIVND (reference sequence). V lost 3 bases to trimming and J lost 2 bases, with 14 bases between them. CDR3 length: 15 amino acids. CDR3 in amino acids: CASSIGVQGTYEQYF. The CDR3 region has the DNA TGTGCCAGTAGTATTGGTGTGCAGGGGACCTACGAGCAGTACTTC.

This chain uses TRBV6-5 with TRBJ2-4, with 7 bases that match TRBD1. There are 16 residues in the CDR3. The trim removed 2 bases at V and 0 bases at J, leaving 4 bases unmatched. Germline V gene data show CDR1 as MNHEY and CDR2 as SVGAGI. The CDR3 spells CASSYGTALAKNIQYF. CDR3 DNA sequence: TGTGCCAGCAGTTACGGGACAGCTCTAGCCAAAAACATTCAGTACTTC.